This T cell receptor (beta chain) is drawn from a study of blood T cell repertoires in COVID-19. Study as a whole: The study drew acute and convalescent COVID-19 samples from the United States, Italy and Spain. PBMCs, B-cell-depleted T cells, or T cells were the source of the cDNA or gDNA that made up the material.

Germline values: CDR1 MDHEN, CDR2 SYDVKM. The ends were cut back, 7 bases at V and 3 bases at J, with 7 bases in the middle. CDR3 size: 11 residues. The protocol was immunoSEQ multiplex PCR, while the TCRdb copy is restricted to in-frame clones and leaves out a portion. Of around 95,000 clones in the sample, roughly 90% were seen once. This clonotype originated in a man aged 45-65 years with active COVID-19. Sequenced sample: peripheral blood. The V and J genes are TRBV28 and TRBJ2-7; possible D gene TRBD2, 6 bases. CDR3 nucleotides: TGTGCCAGCACCGGGAGCTACGAGCAGTACTTC. Its translation is CASTGSYEQYF.